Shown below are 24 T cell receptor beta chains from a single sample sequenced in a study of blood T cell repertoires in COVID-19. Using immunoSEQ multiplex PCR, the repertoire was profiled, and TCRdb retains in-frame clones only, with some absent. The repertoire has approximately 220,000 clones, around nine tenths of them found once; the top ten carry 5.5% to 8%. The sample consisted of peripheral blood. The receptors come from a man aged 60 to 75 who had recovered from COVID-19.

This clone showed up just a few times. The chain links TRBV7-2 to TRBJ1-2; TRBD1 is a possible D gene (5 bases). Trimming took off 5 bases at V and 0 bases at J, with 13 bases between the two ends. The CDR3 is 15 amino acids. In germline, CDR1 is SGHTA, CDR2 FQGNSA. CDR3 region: CASSRPTVSNYGYTF. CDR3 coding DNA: TGTGCCAGCAGCCGGCCGACAGTTTCTAACTATGGCTACACCTTC.

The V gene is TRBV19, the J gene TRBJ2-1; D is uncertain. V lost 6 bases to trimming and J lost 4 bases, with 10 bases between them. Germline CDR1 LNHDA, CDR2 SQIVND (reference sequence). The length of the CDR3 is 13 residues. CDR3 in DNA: TGTGCCAGTAGCCAGGCCCCGTACAATGAGCAGTTCTTC. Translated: CASSQAPYNEQFF. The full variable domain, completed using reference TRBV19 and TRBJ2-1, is DGGITQSPKYLFRKEGQNVTLSCEQNLNHDAMYWYRQDPGQGLRLIYYSQIVNDFQKGDIAEGYSVSREKKESFPLTVTSAQKNPTAFYLCASSQAPYNEQFFGPGTRLTVL.

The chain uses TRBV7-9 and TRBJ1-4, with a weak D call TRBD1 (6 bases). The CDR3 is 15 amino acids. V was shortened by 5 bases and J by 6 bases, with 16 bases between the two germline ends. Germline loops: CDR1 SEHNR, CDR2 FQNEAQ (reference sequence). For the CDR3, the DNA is TGTGCCAGCAGCCCCCGGACAGTGAAGGATGAAAAACTGTTTTTT. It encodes CASSPRTVKDEKLFF. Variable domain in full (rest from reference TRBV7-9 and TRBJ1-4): DTGVSQNPRHKITKRGQNVTFRCDPISEHNRLYWYRQTLGQGPEFLTYFQNEAQLEKSRLLSDRFSAERPKGSFSTLEIQRTEQGDSAMYLCASSPRTVKDEKLFFGSGTQLSVL.

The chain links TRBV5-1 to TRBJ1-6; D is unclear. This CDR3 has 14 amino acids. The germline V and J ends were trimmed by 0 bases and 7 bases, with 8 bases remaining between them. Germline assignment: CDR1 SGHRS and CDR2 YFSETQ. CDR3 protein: CASSLVGGNSPLHF. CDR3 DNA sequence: TGCGCCAGCAGCTTGGTAGGAGGGAATTCACCCCTCCACTTT.

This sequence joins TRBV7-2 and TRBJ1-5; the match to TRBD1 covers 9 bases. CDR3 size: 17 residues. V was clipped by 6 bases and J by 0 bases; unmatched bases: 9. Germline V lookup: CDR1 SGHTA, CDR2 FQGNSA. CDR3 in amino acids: CASSPGTGGYSNQPQHF. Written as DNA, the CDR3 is TGTGCCAGCAGTCCCGGAACAGGGGGCTATAGCAATCAGCCCCAGCATTTT.

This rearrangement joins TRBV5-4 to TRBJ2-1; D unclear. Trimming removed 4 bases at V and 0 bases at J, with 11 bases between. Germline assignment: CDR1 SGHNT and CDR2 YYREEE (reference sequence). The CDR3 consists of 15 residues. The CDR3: CASSARGGSYNEQFF. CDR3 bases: TGTGCCAGCAGCGCCCGCGGCGGCTCCTACAATGAGCAGTTCTTC.

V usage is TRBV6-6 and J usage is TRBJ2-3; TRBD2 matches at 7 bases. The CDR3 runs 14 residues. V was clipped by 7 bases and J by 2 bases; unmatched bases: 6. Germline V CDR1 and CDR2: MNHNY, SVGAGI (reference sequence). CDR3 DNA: TGTGCCAGCACGAAGGGAGGGGCCACAGATACGCAGTATTTT. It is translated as CASTKGGATDTQYF.

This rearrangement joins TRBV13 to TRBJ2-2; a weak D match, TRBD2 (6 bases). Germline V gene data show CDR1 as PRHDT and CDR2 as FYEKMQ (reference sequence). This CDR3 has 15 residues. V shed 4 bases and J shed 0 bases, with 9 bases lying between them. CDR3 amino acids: CASSSSGPNTGELFF. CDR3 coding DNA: TGTGCCAGCAGCTCCAGCGGGCCGAACACCGGGGAGCTGTTTTTT.

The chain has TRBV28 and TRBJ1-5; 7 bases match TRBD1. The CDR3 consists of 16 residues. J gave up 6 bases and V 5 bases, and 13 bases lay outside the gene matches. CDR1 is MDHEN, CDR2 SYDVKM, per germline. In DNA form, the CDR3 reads TGTGCCAGCAGTCCTAGGGGGCAGGGAGGAGGTCAGCCCCAGCATTTT. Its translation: CASSPRGQGGGQPQHF.

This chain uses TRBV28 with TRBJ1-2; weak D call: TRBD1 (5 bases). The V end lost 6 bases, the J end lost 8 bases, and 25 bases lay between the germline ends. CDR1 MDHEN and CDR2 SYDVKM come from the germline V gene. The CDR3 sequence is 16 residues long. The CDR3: CASSEITYAGWQGYTF. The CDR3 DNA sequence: TGTGCCAGCAGCGAGATCACCTATGCAGGGTGGCAGGGCTACACCTTC.

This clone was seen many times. The CDR3 region is CASSVSRAQYF. CDR3 DNA sequence: TGTGCCAGCAGCGTGTCCCGGGCCCAGTACTTC. The chain uses TRBV28 and TRBJ2-5; D remains unclear. Germline CDR1 reads MDHEN; CDR2 reads SYDVKM. Trimming pared 6 bases from V and 9 bases from J, leaving 11 bases between. The CDR3 contains 11 residues.

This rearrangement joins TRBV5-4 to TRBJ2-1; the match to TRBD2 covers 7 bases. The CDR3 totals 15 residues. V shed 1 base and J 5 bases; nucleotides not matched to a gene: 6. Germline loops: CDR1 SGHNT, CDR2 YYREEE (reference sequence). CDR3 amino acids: CASSLRRDYHNEQFF. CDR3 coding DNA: TGTGCCAGCAGCTTGCGAAGGGACTACCACAATGAGCAGTTCTTC.

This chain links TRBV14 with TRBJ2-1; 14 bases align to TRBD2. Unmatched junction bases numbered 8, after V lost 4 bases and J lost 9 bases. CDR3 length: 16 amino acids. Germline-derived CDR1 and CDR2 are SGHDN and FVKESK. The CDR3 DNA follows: TGTGCCAGCAGCCCTCCGGGACTAGCGGGAGAGGGTGAGCAGTTCTTC. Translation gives CASSPPGLAGEGEQFF.

The chain's CDR3 is CSVAAVETQYF. CDR3 nucleotides: TGCAGCGTTGCCGCAGTGGAGACCCAGTACTTC. This rearrangement joins TRBV29-1 to TRBJ2-5; unclear D gene. The CDR3 has 11 residues. Per germline, CDR1 SQVTM and CDR2 ANQGSEA. V was shortened by 4 bases and J by 5 bases, with 8 bases between the two germline ends.

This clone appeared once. The CDR3 loop reads CASSKDSFGNEKLFF. The CDR3 DNA follows: TGTGCCAGCAGTAAAGACAGCTTCGGAAATGAAAAACTGTTTTTT. This sequence joins TRBV7-9 and TRBJ1-4; D is perhaps TRBD1 (5 bases). The CDR3 runs 15 residues. The germline CDR1 and CDR2 sequences are SEHNR and FQNEAQ (reference sequence). Deletions cut 6 bases from V and 5 bases from J, with 16 bases between.

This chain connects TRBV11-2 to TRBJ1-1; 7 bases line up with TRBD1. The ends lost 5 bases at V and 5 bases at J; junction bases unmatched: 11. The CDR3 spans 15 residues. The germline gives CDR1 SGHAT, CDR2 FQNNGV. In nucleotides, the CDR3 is TGTGCCAGCAGCCCAGACAGGGCTTCAAGAACTGAAGCTTTCTTT. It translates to CASSPDRASRTEAFF. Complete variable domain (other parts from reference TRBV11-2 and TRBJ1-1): EAGVAQSPRYKIIEKRQSVAFWCNPISGHATLYWYQQILGQGPKLLIQFQNNGVVDDSQLPKDRFSAERLKGVDSTLKIQPAKLEDSAVYLCASSPDRASRTEAFFGQGTRLTVV.

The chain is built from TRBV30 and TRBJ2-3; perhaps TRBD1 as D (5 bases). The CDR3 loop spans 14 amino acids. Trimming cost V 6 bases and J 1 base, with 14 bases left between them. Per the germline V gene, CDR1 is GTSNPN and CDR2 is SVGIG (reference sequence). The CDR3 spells CACLRDWGTDTQYF. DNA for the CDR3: TGTGCCTGCCTCAGGGATTGGGGCACAGATACGCAGTATTTT.

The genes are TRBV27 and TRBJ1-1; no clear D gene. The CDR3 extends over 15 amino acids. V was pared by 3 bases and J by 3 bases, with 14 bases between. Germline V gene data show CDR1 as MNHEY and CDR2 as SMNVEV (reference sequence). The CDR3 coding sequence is TGTGCCAGCAGTTTTAGTTCCGGTGCGTACACTGAAGCTTTCTTT. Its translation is CASSFSSGAYTEAFF.

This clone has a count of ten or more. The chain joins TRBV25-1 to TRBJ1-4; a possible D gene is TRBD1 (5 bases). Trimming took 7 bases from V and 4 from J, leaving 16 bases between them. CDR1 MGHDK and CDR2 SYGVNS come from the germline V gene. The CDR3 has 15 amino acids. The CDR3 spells CASTPQGGINEKLFF. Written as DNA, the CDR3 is TGTGCCAGCACCCCCCAGGGAGGAATTAATGAAAAACTGTTTTTT. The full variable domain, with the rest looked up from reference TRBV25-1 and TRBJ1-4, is EADIYQTPRYLVIGTGKKITLECSQTMGHDKMYWYQQDPGMELHLIHYSYGVNSTEKGDLSSESTVSRIRTEHFPLTLESARPSHTSQYLCASTPQGGINEKLFFGSGTQLSVL.

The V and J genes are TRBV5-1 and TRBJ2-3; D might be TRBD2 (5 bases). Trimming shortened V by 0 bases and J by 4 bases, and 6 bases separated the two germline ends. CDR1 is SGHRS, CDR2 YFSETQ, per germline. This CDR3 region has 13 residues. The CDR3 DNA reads TGCGCCAGCAGCTTGGTGGGAGCAGATACGCAGTATTTT. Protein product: CASSLVGADTQYF.

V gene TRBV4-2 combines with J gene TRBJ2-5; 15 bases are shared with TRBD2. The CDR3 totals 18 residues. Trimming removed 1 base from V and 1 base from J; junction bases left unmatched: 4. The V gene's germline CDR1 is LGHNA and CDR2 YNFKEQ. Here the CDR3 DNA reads TGTGCCAGCAGCCAAGGGGGACTAGCGGGGGGCCTCCAAGAGACCCAGTACTTC. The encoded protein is CASSQGGLAGGLQETQYF.

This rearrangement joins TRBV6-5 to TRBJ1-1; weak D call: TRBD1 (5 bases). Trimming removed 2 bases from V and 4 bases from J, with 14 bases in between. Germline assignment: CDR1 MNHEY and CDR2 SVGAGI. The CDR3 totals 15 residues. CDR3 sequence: CASSYGHSLRTEAFF. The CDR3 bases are TGTGCCAGCAGTTACGGACACTCCCTTCGCACTGAAGCTTTCTTT.

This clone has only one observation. The CDR3 DNA sequence: TGTGCCAGCAGCTTAGTAGGGGGACACCAAGGCAATCAGCCCCAGCATTTT. It codes for CASSLVGGHQGNQPQHF. The chain links TRBV7-2 to TRBJ1-5, with D maybe TRBD1 (6 bases). The CDR3 sequence is 17 residues long. Trimming left V 1 base short and J 2 bases short, with 15 bases between. Germline lookup yields CDR1 SGHTA and CDR2 FQGNSA.

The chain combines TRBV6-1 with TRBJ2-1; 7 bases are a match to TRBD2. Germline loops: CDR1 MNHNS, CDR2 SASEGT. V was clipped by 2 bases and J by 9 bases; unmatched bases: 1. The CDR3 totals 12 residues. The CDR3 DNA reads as TGTGCCAGCAGTGAATGGGGGGGTGAGCAGTTCTTC. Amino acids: CASSEWGGEQFF.